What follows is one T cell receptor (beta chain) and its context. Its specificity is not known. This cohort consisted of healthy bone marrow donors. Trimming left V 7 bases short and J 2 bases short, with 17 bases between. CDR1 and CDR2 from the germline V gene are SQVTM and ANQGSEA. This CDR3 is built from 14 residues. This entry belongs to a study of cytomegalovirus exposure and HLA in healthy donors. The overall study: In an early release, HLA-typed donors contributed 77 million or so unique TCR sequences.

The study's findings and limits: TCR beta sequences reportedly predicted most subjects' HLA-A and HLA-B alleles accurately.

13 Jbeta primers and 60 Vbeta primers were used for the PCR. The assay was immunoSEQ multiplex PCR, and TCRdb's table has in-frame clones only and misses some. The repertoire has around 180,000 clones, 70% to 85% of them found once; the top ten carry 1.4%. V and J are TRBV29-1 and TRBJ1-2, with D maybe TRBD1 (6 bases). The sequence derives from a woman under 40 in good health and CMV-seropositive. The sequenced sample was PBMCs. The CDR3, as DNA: TGCAGCGCTCCCGCGGGGGGCTCGAACTATGGCTACACCTTC. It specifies CSAPAGGSNYGYTF. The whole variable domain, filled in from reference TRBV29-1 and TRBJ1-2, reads SAVISQKPSRDICQRGTSLTIQCQVDSQVTMMFWYRQQPGQSLTLIATANQGSEATYESGFVIDKFPISRPNLTFSTLTVSNMSPEDSSIYLCSAPAGGSNYGYTFGSGTRLTVV.